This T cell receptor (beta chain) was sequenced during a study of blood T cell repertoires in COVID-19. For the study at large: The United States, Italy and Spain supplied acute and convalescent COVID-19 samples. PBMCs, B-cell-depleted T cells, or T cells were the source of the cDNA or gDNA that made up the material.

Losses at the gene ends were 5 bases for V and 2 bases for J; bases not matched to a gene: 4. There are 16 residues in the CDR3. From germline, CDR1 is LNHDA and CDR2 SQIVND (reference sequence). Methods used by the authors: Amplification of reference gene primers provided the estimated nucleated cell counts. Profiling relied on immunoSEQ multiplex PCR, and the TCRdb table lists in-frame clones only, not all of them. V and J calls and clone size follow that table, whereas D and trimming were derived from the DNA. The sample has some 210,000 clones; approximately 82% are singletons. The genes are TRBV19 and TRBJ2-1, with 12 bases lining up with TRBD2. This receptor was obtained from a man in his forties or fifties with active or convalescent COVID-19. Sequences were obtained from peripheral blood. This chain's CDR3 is CASSSWTSGAYNEQFF. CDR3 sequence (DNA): TGTGCCAGTAGTTCCTGGACTAGCGGGGCCTACAATGAGCAGTTCTTC.